This T cell receptor (beta chain) was profiled in a study of cytomegalovirus exposure and HLA in healthy donors. Germline V gives CDR1 PRHDT, CDR2 FYEKMQ (reference sequence). V lost 5 bases and J 8 bases, leaving 24 bases between the germline ends. The CDR3 consists of 16 residues. Likely unrecorded immune exposures existed in these nominally healthy donors. Both 60 Vbeta primers and 13 Jbeta primers went into the PCR. The data were produced by immunoSEQ multiplex PCR, yet TCRdb's version contains in-frame clones alone and is incomplete. The sample holds about 78,000 clones, 65% to 80% seen once. Sequencing used PBMCs. This receptor was identified in a woman in her thirties or forties in good health and CMV-seropositive. This rearrangement joins TRBV13 to TRBJ1-2; D call uncertain. The CDR3: CASSAVRRHQAWGYTF. The CDR3 DNA is TGTGCCAGCAGCGCAGTGAGAAGACATCAGGCTTGGGGCTACACCTTC.